This T cell receptor (beta chain) is from a study of blood T cell repertoires in COVID-19 (dated by TCRdb to 2020 to 2022). As for the study more broadly: Collaborator samples came from the United States, Italy and Spain and covered acute and convalescent phases of COVID-19. The prospective study material was composed of cDNA or gDNA derived from T cells, B-cell-depleted T cells, or PBMCs. The dataset comprised deeply sampled blood TCRbeta repertoires from subjects exposed to, actively infected with, or recovered from COVID-19. The repertoires were released in a freely available public database intended as a resource for research on the immune response to SARS-CoV-2. The samples were drawn from the first 160 participants of the ongoing ImmuneRACE study and from 1,254 subjects provided by 6 global collaborators. Sample metadata almost always included a de-identified subject ID, COVID-19 status, age in years and sex. Where available, HLA class I and class II types were taken from metadata supplied by the sample provider and were not determined by assay-based typing. Broader findings and caveats from the paper: Clinical and demographic metadata were provided uncurated, with the amount varying by source and participant.

Clipping removes 0 bases from V and 7 bases from J, with 3 as the unmatched junction base count. The CDR3 measures 15 amino acids from cysteine to phenylalanine. Only CDR3 DNA remains: 45 bases, in frame from the first base. The germline V gene gives CDR1 as MNHEY and CDR2 as SVGAGI. Worth noting for this clone: The antigen this receptor binds is unknown. There are no base qualities to consult, and no much larger clone falls within one base.

TCRbeta CDR3 regions were amplified from genomic DNA using the immunoSEQ Assay, a bias-controlled multiplex PCR. The authors processed their data as follows. Within the assay, amplification of reference gene primers was used to estimate how many nucleated cells each sample contained. To quantify the absolute abundance of each unique TCRbeta CDR3 rearrangement, sequence reads were collapsed and filtered. Productive Simpson clonality was computed per sample as the square root of Simpson's diversity index over productive rearrangements. The clones in this table, taken by TCRdb from immuneACCESS, are in-frame only. Not every clone is retained; where verified, under half of the shortfall comes from an unresolved V gene, and the cause of the rest is unknown. Clonal size and the V and J genes are those of that table, whereas D and trimming came from the DNA. This sample gives under 300,000 clones in total; 80% to 90% of them show up just once. The ten largest clonotypes hold approximately 11% of the sample.

Collaborating institutions collected whole blood in K2EDTA tubes following their own protocols. For TCRbeta analysis, collaborators shipped samples as frozen whole blood, isolated PBMCs, or DNA extracted from either of those sample types. The sequence came from a woman between 70 and 85 years old with acute or convalescent COVID-19. In this chain, TRBV6-5 is recombined with TRBJ1-6; TRBD1 aligns with 7 central bases. Sequencing input: peripheral blood. The sequenced DNA is TGTGCCAGCAGTTACTCGAGCAGGGGGAATTCACCCCTCCACTTT. It specifies CASSYSSRGNSPLHF.